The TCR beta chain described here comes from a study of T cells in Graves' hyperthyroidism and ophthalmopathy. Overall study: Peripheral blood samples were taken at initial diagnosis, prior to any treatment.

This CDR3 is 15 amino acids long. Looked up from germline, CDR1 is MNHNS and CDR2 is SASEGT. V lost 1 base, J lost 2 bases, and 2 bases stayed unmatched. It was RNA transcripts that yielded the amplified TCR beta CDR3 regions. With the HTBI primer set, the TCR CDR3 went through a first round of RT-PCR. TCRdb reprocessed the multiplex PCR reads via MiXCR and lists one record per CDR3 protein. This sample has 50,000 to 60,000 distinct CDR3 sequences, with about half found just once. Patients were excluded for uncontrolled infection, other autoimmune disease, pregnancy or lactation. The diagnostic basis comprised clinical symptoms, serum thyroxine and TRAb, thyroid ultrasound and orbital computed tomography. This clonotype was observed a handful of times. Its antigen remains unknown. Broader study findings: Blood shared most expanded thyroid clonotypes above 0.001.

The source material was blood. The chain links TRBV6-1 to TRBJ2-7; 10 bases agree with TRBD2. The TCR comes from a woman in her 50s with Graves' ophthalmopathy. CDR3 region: CASSEGTSGAYEQYF. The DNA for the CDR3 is TGTGCCAGCAGTGAAGGGACTAGCGGAGCCTACGAGCAGTACTTC.